The 19 T cell receptor beta chains reported below all come from one sample, sequenced in a study of blood T cell repertoires in COVID-19. TCRdb's table, derived via immunoSEQ multiplex PCR, lists solely in-frame clones and lacks some. The table records hundreds of thousands of clones, around 90% of them present only once. Sequenced sample: peripheral blood. These receptors were taken from a man in his forties with acute or convalescent COVID-19.

This chain joins TRBV7-3 and TRBJ2-2, with D unclear. The CDR3 loop spans 12 amino acids. Deletions cut 3 bases from V and 6 bases from J, with 5 bases between. CDR1 is SGHTA and CDR2 is FQGTGA in the germline V gene. In nucleotides, the CDR3 is TGTGCCAGCAGCTTTTCCTCCGGGGAGCTGTTTTTT. Translating gives CASSFSSGELFF.

The chain has TRBV2 and TRBJ2-7, with 9 positions matching TRBD2. This CDR3 is 14 amino acids long. With 6 bases clipped from V and 9 bases from J, the junction kept 12 bases outside the gene matches. Germline CDR1 and CDR2: SNHLY and FYNNEI. The CDR3 DNA sequence: TGTGCCAGCAGCGCGGGGGGGCTCCTCGGGACGCAGTACTTC. Its translation is CASSAGGLLGTQYF. Complete variable domain (other parts from reference TRBV2 and TRBJ2-7): EPEVTQTPSHQVTQMGQEVILRCVPISNHLYFYWYRQILGQKVEFLVSFYNNEISEKSEIFDDQFSVERPDGSNFTLKIRSTKLEDSAMYFCASSAGGLLGTQYFGPGTRLTVT.

This clone was recorded once. This chain links TRBV7-5 with TRBJ2-1; the table's D call TRBD1 went unverified against the DNA. TRBV7-5 is labeled a pseudogene. This CDR3 is built from 16 residues. In nucleotides, the CDR3 is TGTGCCAGAAGCTTAGATCGGCTGGGGCCGGTCAATGAGCAGTTCTTC. Protein product: CARSLDRLGPVNEQFF.

The chain uses TRBV5-4 and TRBJ1-2; 9 positions match TRBD1. The CDR3 totals 14 residues. Germline-derived CDR1 and CDR2 are SGHNT and YYREEE (reference sequence). The junction had 4 bases not matched to a gene; V was cut back by 4 bases and J by 3 bases. CDR3 bases: TGTGCCAGCAGCGCGGGACAGGGAGACTATGGCTACACCTTC. Translating it yields CASSAGQGDYGYTF.

The rearrangement links TRBV28 to TRBJ2-5; TRBD2 aligns across 7 bases. V dropped 6 bases and J dropped 4; count of bases not matched to a gene: 8. The CDR3 totals 14 residues. Germline CDR1 and CDR2: MDHEN and SYDVKM. CDR3 amino acids: CASSYSGRVETQYF. The CDR3 coding sequence is TGTGCCAGCAGCTACTCAGGGAGGGTAGAGACCCAGTACTTC.

The gene calls are TRBV2 and TRBJ1-4, with 8 bases aligning to TRBD1. Trimming cost V 4 bases and J 4 bases; bases outside gene matches: 11. Germline CDR1 and CDR2: SNHLY and FYNNEI. This CDR3 is 17 amino acids long. Written as DNA, the CDR3 is TGTGCCAGCAGTGCGCTTTCAGGGGGCAGAGGTAATGAAAAACTGTTTTTT. Amino acids: CASSALSGGRGNEKLFF.

The rearrangement uses TRBV20-1 and TRBJ1-2; 7 bases are shared with TRBD1. Trimming cost V 3 bases and J 2 bases; bases outside gene matches: 9. This CDR3 has 15 residues. Germline V gives CDR1 DFQATT, CDR2 SNEGSKA (reference sequence). The CDR3, as DNA: TGCAGTGCTAGTGGGACAGCCTATAACAACTATGGCTACACCTTC. Protein product: CSASGTAYNNYGYTF.

This clone was detected many times. This chain joins TRBV6-5 and TRBJ2-1; TRBD2 matches 9 bases. The CDR3 contains 15 residues. The trim removed 5 bases at V and 6 bases at J, leaving 8 bases unmatched. From germline, CDR1 is MNHEY and CDR2 SVGAGI. The CDR3 sequence is CASSPSAGGTNEQFF. As DNA, the CDR3 is TGTGCCAGCAGTCCCTCAGCGGGAGGTACCAATGAGCAGTTCTTC.

The chain employs TRBV7-2 and TRBJ2-7; D possibly corresponds to TRBD2 (5 bases). CDR1 and CDR2 (germline): SGHTA, FQGNSA. The CDR3 sequence is 15 residues long. V gave up 1 base and J gave up 3 bases, with 13 bases separating them. CDR3 DNA: TGTGCCAGCAGCTTAGATCGGCAAGAGGGCTACGAGCAGTACTTC. This gives the protein CASSLDRQEGYEQYF.

V usage is TRBV28 and J usage is TRBJ1-2; TRBD1 matches at 7 bases. The CDR3 spans 16 residues. J gave up 0 bases and V 6 bases, and 10 bases lay outside the gene matches. The germline V gene encodes CDR1 MDHEN and CDR2 SYDVKM. The CDR3 coding sequence is TGTGCCAGCAGCGAACAGGGGAGTGTTACTAACTATGGCTACACCTTC. Its protein product is CASSEQGSVTNYGYTF.

The chain carries TRBV6-5 and TRBJ2-7; TRBD1 aligns across 9 bases. V lost 4 bases and J lost 1; bases outside the gene matches: 5. This CDR3 contains 15 residues. Germline CDR1 and CDR2: MNHEY and SVGAGI. The chain's CDR3 is CASSSLGTGSYEQYF. The CDR3 DNA follows: TGTGCCAGCAGTTCCCTAGGGACAGGGTCCTACGAGCAGTACTTC.

Remarks on this clone: Other DNA sequences of this sample code for an identical CDR3. The gene calls are TRBV27 and TRBJ1-6, with 9 bases that match TRBD1. CDR1 is MNHEY and CDR2 is SMNVEV in the germline V gene (reference sequence). With 5 bases clipped from V and 7 bases from J, the junction kept 3 bases outside the gene matches. The CDR3 has 14 amino acids. CDR3 in DNA: TGTGCCAGCAGTCTCGACAGGGGGAATTCACCCCTCCACTTT. Translating it yields CASSLDRGNSPLHF.

The J gene is TRBJ1-2, the V gene TRBV27; 7 bases map to TRBD1. V lost 4 bases, J lost 6 bases, and 5 bases stayed unmatched. The CDR3 spans 13 residues. Germline V CDR1 and CDR2: MNHEY, SMNVEV (reference sequence). The CDR3 sequence is CASSSTGAHGYTF. CDR3 DNA: TGTGCCAGCAGTTCCACAGGGGCCCATGGCTACACCTTC.

The J gene is TRBJ1-2, the V gene TRBV6-2 or TRBV6-3, with D hard to call. The CDR3 covers 14 residues. Between the trimmed V and J ends, which lost 0 bases and 6 bases, there was a span of 11 bases. CDR1 MNHEY and CDR2 SVGEGT come from the germline V gene. This CDR3 is CASSYSRRQNGYTF. Written as DNA, the CDR3 is TGTGCCAGCAGTTACTCGAGGCGGCAGAATGGCTACACCTTC.

The chain joins TRBV19 to TRBJ1-1, with 7 bases identical to TRBD1. This CDR3 region has 16 residues. The V gene's germline CDR1 is LNHDA and CDR2 SQIVND (reference sequence). V lost 1 base and J lost 4; bases outside the gene matches: 9. CDR3 coding DNA: TGTGCCAGTAGTATAGTATTTAAGACAGGGTTCACTGAAGCTTTCTTT. Translation: CASSIVFKTGFTEAFF.

V is TRBV6-2 or TRBV6-3 and J is TRBJ1-2, with 8 bases fitting TRBD1. The CDR3 totals 17 residues. CDR1 is MNHEY, CDR2 SVGEGT, per germline. The V gene end was trimmed by 6 bases and the J gene end by 6 bases; junction bases not matched to a gene: 18. The CDR3 DNA is TGTGCCAGCAGCAGATCCTTCCGGCGACAGGGGACGGATGGCTACACCTTC. It is translated as CASSRSFRRQGTDGYTF.

The genes are TRBV6-2 or TRBV6-3 and TRBJ2-1; 8 bases match TRBD2. Trimming cost V 4 bases and J 15 bases; bases outside gene matches: 17. Germline V CDR1 and CDR2: MNHEY, SVGEGT. CDR3 size: 15 residues. The CDR3 DNA reads as TGTGCCAGCAGTTCAAACCGGGACCCCGGGGGGGGGCGGTTCTTC. This sequence encodes CASSSNRDPGGGRFF.

The chain carries TRBV3-1 (or the pseudogene TRBV3-2) and TRBJ2-2, with 12 nucleotides matching TRBD2. This CDR3 has 16 residues. The V segment lost 8 bases and the J segment 7 bases; nucleotides outside the gene matches: 11. CDR1 and CDR2 from the germline V gene are LGHDT and YNNKEL (reference sequence). CDR3 nucleotide sequence: TGTGCCAGCGGACGGGCTAGCGGGAGGGCCGGCGGGGAGCTGTTTTTT. This sequence encodes CASGRASGRAGGELFF.

The chain has TRBV7-8 and TRBJ1-2; tentative D call: TRBD1 (5 bases). Germline V gene data show CDR1 as SGHVS and CDR2 as FQNEAQ. The CDR3 extends over 14 amino acids. The V end lost 5 bases, the J end lost 2 bases, and 12 bases lay between the germline ends. For the CDR3, the DNA is TGTGCCAGCAGCCCCCTCGGGGGAAACTATGGCTACACCTTC. Its translation: CASSPLGGNYGYTF.